A selection of T cell receptor beta chains follows, all from one sample in a study of shared clonotypes between healthy human individuals. Sequenced by immunoSEQ multiplex PCR; TCRdb stores in-frame clones only, minus some. The sample contains about 2 million clones, about 95% of which appear only once. The specimen sequenced was naive CD8+ T cells sorted from blood. The receptors stem from a man younger than 35 in good health. CDR3s include the opening cysteine and the closing phenylalanine or tryptophan. Each record gives: clone size, J gene, D gene, V gene, CDR3 protein, CDR3 DNA. A D gene is named only where the DNA matches it firmly. Clone size is not always given. Where it is, it says once, few, many or a class for expanded clones.

>NA|TRBJ2-7|NA|TRBV5-1
CASSSFGGSSYEQYF
TGCGCCAGCAGCTCTTTCGGGGGCTCGTCCTACGAGCAGTACTTC
>once|TRBJ2-7|NA|TRBV14
CASSQGGGFYEQYF
TGTGCCAGCAGCCAAGGGGGCGGCTTCTACGAGCAGTACTTC
>NA|TRBJ1-4|NA|TRBV27
CASSFQSSNEKLFF
TGTGCCAGCAGTTTCCAGAGCTCTAATGAAAAACTGTTTTTT
>NA|TRBJ2-7|TRBD2|TRBV5-4
CASSVLAGGPREQYF
TGTGCCAGCAGCGTACTAGCGGGAGGGCCTCGGGAGCAGTACTTC
>NA|TRBJ2-1|TRBD1|TRBV5-1
CASSLATGNTYNEQFF
TGCGCCAGCAGCTTGGCGACAGGGAACACCTACAATGAGCAGTTCTTC
>once|TRBJ2-2|NA|TRBV28
CASSPKVGGGELFF
TGTGCCAGCAGCCCAAAGGTGGGGGGCGGGGAGCTGTTTTTT
>NA|TRBJ2-1|TRBD2|TRBV10-2
CASSEWTSGNNEQFF
TGCGCCAGCAGTGAGTGGACTAGCGGTAACAATGAGCAGTTCTTC
>once|TRBJ2-1|NA|TRBV5-6
CASGGNEQFF
TGTGCCAGCGGGGGAAATGAGCAGTTCTTC
>NA|TRBJ2-3|NA|TRBV5-5
CASSLAGGTDTQYF
TGTGCCAGCAGCTTGGCTGGGGGCACAGATACGCAGTATTTT
>NA|TRBJ2-3|NA|TRBV9
CASSSDGTDTQYF
TGTGCCAGCAGCAGCGATGGCACAGATACGCAGTATTTT
>NA|TRBJ1-4|TRBD1|TRBV9
CASSATGDNEKLFF
TGTGCCAGCAGCGCGACAGGGGATAATGAAAAACTGTTTTTT
>NA|TRBJ2-7|NA|TRBV4-3
CASSQEPGLSSYEQYF
TGCGCCAGCAGCCAAGAGCCGGGACTTTCCTCCTACGAGCAGTACTTC
>NA|TRBJ2-7|TRBD1|TRBV29-1
CSVRGTGGHEQYF
TGCAGCGTCCGCGGGACAGGGGGCCACGAGCAGTACTTC
>NA|TRBJ1-2|TRBD1|TRBV4-3
CASSPTWTGSNYGYTF
TGCGCCAGCAGCCCCACCTGGACAGGATCTAACTATGGCTACACCTTC
>NA|TRBJ2-2|NA|TRBV5-6
CASSRLLQEGAGELFF
TGTGCCAGCAGCCGACTCCTTCAAGAGGGGGCCGGGGAGCTGTTTTTT
>NA|TRBJ2-5|TRBD2|TRBV7-6
CASSFNYGGASRQETQYF
TGTGCCAGCAGCTTTAATTACGGGGGGGCGAGTCGGCAAGAGACCCAGTACTTC
>NA|TRBJ2-3|NA|TRBV4-1
CASTYRLSSTDTQYF
TGCGCCAGCACCTACCGTCTTAGTAGCACAGATACGCAGTATTTT
>NA|TRBJ2-5|NA|TRBV4-1
CASSHDPDQETQYF
TGCGCCAGCAGCCATGACCCCGACCAAGAGACCCAGTACTTC
>NA|TRBJ1-3|NA|TRBV13
CASSSQGQAGNTIYF
TGTGCCAGCAGCTCGCAGGGTCAGGCCGGAAACACCATATATTTT
>NA|TRBJ2-1|NA|TRBV5-1
CASSLFSLASSYNEQFF
TGCGCCAGCAGCCTATTTAGTCTGGCTAGCTCCTACAATGAGCAGTTCTTC
>NA|TRBJ1-2|NA|TRBV18
CASSPPPGTLFLANYGYTF
TGTGCCAGCTCACCACCGCCCGGGACACTTTTTCTCGCTAACTATGGCTACACCTTC
>NA|TRBJ1-1|NA|TRBV19
CASSIDHKGMNTEAFF
TGTGCCAGTAGTATAGATCATAAGGGGATGAACACTGAAGCTTTCTTT
>NA|TRBJ2-1|TRBD2|TRBV6-5
CASSYAGGVNEQFF
TGTGCCAGCAGTTACGCCGGGGGGGTCAATGAGCAGTTCTTC
>NA|TRBJ2-1|NA|TRBV6-5
CASSYSSETLNEQFF
TGTGCCAGCAGTTACTCTTCGGAGACCCTCAATGAGCAGTTCTTC
>NA|TRBJ2-7|NA|TRBV2
CASSAAQGYEQYF
TGTGCCAGCAGTGCGGCACAGGGTTACGAGCAGTACTTC
>NA|TRBJ1-2|TRBD1|TRBV2
CASGDSFLYGYTF
TGTGCCAGCGGGGACAGCTTTCTCTATGGCTACACCTTC
>NA|TRBJ1-2|NA|TRBV7-9
CASSPREDGYGYTF
TGTGCCAGCAGCCCGAGGGAAGACGGCTATGGCTACACCTTC
>NA|TRBJ2-7|TRBD1|TRBV6-5
CASRMDRGIYEQYF
TGTGCCAGCAGGATGGACAGGGGGATATACGAGCAGTACTTC
>NA|TRBJ2-7|NA|TRBV6-1
CASSEVETGGGEQYF
TGTGCCAGCAGTGAAGTCGAGACAGGAGGTGGCGAGCAGTACTTC
>NA|TRBJ2-7|TRBD1|TRBV11-1
CASSSQNARTGFGYEQYF
TGTGCCAGCAGCTCCCAGAACGCCCGGACAGGGTTTGGGTACGAGCAGTACTTC
>NA|TRBJ2-7|NA|TRBV4-1
CASSQDVLQGATYEQYF
TGCGCCAGCAGCCAAGATGTTCTCCAGGGCGCGACCTACGAGCAGTACTTC
>NA|TRBJ2-7|NA|TRBV19
CASSIGGSYEQYF
TGTGCCAGTAGTATAGGGGGATCCTACGAGCAGTACTTC
>NA|TRBJ2-7|NA|TRBV7-2
CASSYVEGAETYEQYF
TGTGCCAGCAGTTATGTCGAGGGTGCGGAGACCTACGAGCAGTACTTC
>NA|TRBJ2-2|NA|TRBV7-9
CASSLAVGSELFF
TGTGCCAGCAGCTTAGCGGTGGGCAGCGAGCTGTTTTTT
>NA|TRBJ1-2|NA|TRBV5-6
CASSLGTPFSKGYTF
TGTGCCAGCAGCTTGGGGACACCATTTTCTAAAGGCTACACCTTC
>NA|TRBJ2-1|NA|TRBV15
CATSSPPLWEQFF
TGTGCCACCAGCAGTCCTCCCCTTTGGGAGCAGTTCTTC
>NA|TRBJ1-1|NA|TRBV6-1
CASSDSRERLGQAEAFF
TGTGCCAGCAGTGATTCGCGCGAAAGACTGGGTCAGGCTGAAGCTTTCTTT
>NA|TRBJ2-5|TRBD1|TRBV7-7
CASSLNRGLKETQYF
TGTGCTAGCAGCTTAAACAGGGGGCTGAAAGAGACCCAGTACTTC
>few|TRBJ1-1|NA|TRBV2
CASSERGKYTEAFF
TGTGCCAGCAGTGAACGAGGAAAGTACACTGAAGCTTTCTTT
>once|TRBJ2-3|TRBD1|TRBV9
CASSAARGYTDTQYF
TGTGCCAGCAGCGCGGCCAGGGGGTACACAGATACGCAGTATTTT
>NA|TRBJ2-7|NA|TRBV6-6
CASRLDSYEQYF
TGTGCCAGCAGGTTGGACTCCTACGAGCAGTACTTC
>NA|TRBJ1-2|NA|TRBV7-9
CASSLNPGADYYGYTF
TGTGCCAGCAGCTTAAATCCTGGGGCAGACTACTATGGCTACACCTTC
>NA|TRBJ2-2|NA|TRBV4-3
CASSQETRAGELFF
TGCGCCAGCAGCCAAGAGACTCGGGCCGGGGAGCTGTTTTTT
>NA|TRBJ2-2|NA|TRBV4-1
CASSLQSPDTGELFF
TGCGCCAGCAGCCTCCAGAGTCCGGACACCGGGGAGCTGTTTTTT
>NA|TRBJ1-2|TRBD1|TRBV4-1
CASSQMTGEGYTF
TGCGCCAGCAGCCAGATGACAGGGGAAGGCTACACCTTC
>NA|TRBJ2-1|NA|TRBV2
CASSERAEVRHEQFF
TGTGCCAGCAGTGAACGAGCGGAAGTTCGCCATGAGCAGTTCTTC
>NA|TRBJ2-5|NA|TRBV7-2
CASIPDQQPVGTQYF
TGTGCCAGCATCCCAGACCAGCAGCCGGTCGGGACCCAGTACTTC
>NA|TRBJ2-2|TRBD2|TRBV27
CASRYTSGGNTGELFF
TGTGCCAGCAGATATACTAGCGGGGGGAACACCGGGGAGCTGTTTTTT
>once|TRBJ2-7|NA|TRBV7-9
CASSLGGSYWGEQYF
TGTGCCAGCAGCTTAGGAGGCTCCTACTGGGGGGAGCAGTACTTC
>NA|TRBJ2-2|NA|TRBV29-1
CSVISPNTGELFF
TGCAGCGTTATCTCCCCGAACACCGGGGAGCTGTTTTTT
>NA|TRBJ1-5|TRBD1|TRBV5-4
CASSWNRGRNNQPQHF
TGTGCCAGCAGCTGGAACAGGGGGCGAAACAATCAGCCCCAGCATTTT
>NA|TRBJ1-1|NA|TRBV27
CASSLGRGGTEAFF
TGTGCCAGCAGCCTCGGCAGGGGAGGGACTGAAGCTTTCTTT
>once|TRBJ2-7|NA|TRBV4-1
CASSFSWEFRDTYSYEQYF
TGCGCCAGCAGCTTTAGTTGGGAATTCCGGGACACATACTCCTACGAGCAGTACTTC
>NA|TRBJ1-4|NA|TRBV4-1
CASSQDDEGGPNEKLFF
TGCGCCAGCAGCCAAGATGACGAGGGAGGACCCAATGAAAAACTGTTTTTT
>NA|TRBJ2-5|NA|TRBV28
CASSIPRIQETQYF
TGTGCCAGCAGTATACCTAGGATCCAAGAGACCCAGTACTTC
>once|TRBJ1-4|NA|TRBV9
CASSVGDTQFEKLFF
TGTGCCAGCAGCGTAGGTGACACCCAATTCGAAAAACTGTTTTTT
>NA|TRBJ2-7|NA|TRBV4-1
CASSQERSAGVYEQYF
TGCGCCAGCAGCCAAGAGCGATCCGCCGGGGTCTACGAGCAGTACTTC